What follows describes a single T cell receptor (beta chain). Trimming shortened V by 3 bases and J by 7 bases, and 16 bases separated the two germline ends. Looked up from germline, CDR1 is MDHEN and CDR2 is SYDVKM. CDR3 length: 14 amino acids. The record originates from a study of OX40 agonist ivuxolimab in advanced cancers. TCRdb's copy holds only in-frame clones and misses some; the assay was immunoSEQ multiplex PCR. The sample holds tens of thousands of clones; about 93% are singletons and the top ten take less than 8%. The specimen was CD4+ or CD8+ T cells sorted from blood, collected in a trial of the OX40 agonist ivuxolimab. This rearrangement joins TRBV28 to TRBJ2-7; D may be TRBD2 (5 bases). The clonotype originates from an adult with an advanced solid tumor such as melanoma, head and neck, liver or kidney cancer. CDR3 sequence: CASSFTPGSGEQYF. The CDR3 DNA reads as TGTGCCAGCAGTTTTACACCGGGATCTGGGGAGCAGTACTTC.